This is a list of T cell receptor beta chains from one sample in a study of blood T cell repertoires in COVID-19. Repertoires were generated with immunoSEQ multiplex PCR, while TCRdb's copy carries only in-frame clones and drops some. The sample carries around 400,000 clones, around 87% recorded once. Sequencing was carried out using peripheral blood. The source is a woman aged 25 to 39 with COVID-19, enrolled during active disease. CDR3s include the opening cysteine and the closing phenylalanine or tryptophan. D genes are given only for firm matches. Clone size appears in some rows only: once, few, many, or a class for an expanded clone.

>TRBV5-4|.|TRBJ2-1|.
TGTGCCAGCAGCCCTTGGGCTTCCAATGAGCAGTTCTTC
CASSPWASNEQFF
>TRBV7-9|.|TRBJ2-7|.
TGTGCCAGCAGTTCCCTACAGGGTGGTCCCAGCGAGCAGTACTTC
CASSSLQGGPSEQYF
>TRBV29-1|.|TRBJ1-1|.
TGCAGCGCCCTACAGGGAATCGGTGAAGCTTTCTTT
CSALQGIGEAFF
>TRBV7-8|TRBD1|TRBJ2-5|.
TGTGCCAGCAGCTTCGGACAGGGAGAGACCCAGTACTTC
CASSFGQGETQYF
>TRBV12-3/TRBV12-4|.|TRBJ2-1|.
TGTGCCAGCAGTTTTAGCGATGAGCAGTTCTTC
CASSFSDEQFF
>TRBV6-6|TRBD1|TRBJ2-3|.
TGTGCCAGCAGAAGGACAGGGCAAGGGGCAGATACGCAGTATTTT
CASRRTGQGADTQYF
>TRBV6-5|.|TRBJ1-1|.
TGTGCCAGCAGAGCGCCTGGAGGGAACACTGAAGCTTTCTTT
CASRAPGGNTEAFF
>TRBV19|.|TRBJ2-1|.
TGTGCCAGTAGTATACCGGGGACTAATGAGCAGTTCTTC
CASSIPGTNEQFF
>TRBV2|.|TRBJ1-4|few
TGTGCCAGCAGTGAGATCCGGGGGGCCCCTGGGGAACTGTTTTTT
CASSEIRGAPGELFF
>TRBV5-5|TRBD1|TRBJ1-2|.
TGTGCCAGCAGCTACGGACAGGGAGGTGGCTACACCTTC
CASSYGQGGGYTF
>TRBV6-5|.|TRBJ2-7|.
TGTGCCAGCATCGAGCACCCCGGCTCCTACGAGCAGTACTTC
CASIEHPGSYEQYF
>TRBV2|TRBD1|TRBJ2-7|.
TGTGCCAACAGCTCGGACAGGTCCTACGAGCAGTACTTC
CANSSDRSYEQYF
>TRBV15|.|TRBJ1-4|few
TGTGCCACCAGCAACCCGGGCCGGGAGAGTGAAAAACTGTTTTTT
CATSNPGRESEKLFF
>TRBV3-1/TRBV3-2|.|TRBJ1-2|.
TGTGCCAGCAGCCAAGGGGAGAACTATGGCTACACCTTC
CASSQGENYGYTF
>TRBV19|TRBD1|TRBJ1-5|.
TGTGCCAGTAGCACCGGGACAGGGGCCGGTCAGCCCCAGCATTTT
CASSTGTGAGQPQHF
>TRBV19|TRBD1|TRBJ2-1|.
TGTGCCAGTAGTATGGGACAGGGAGATTCCTACAATGAGCAGTTCTTC
CASSMGQGDSYNEQFF
>TRBV5-1|.|TRBJ2-3|.
TGCGCCAGCAGAGGAGGGACCCACACAGATACGCAGTATTTT
CASRGGTHTDTQYF
>TRBV7-6|.|TRBJ1-3|.
TGTGCCAGCAGCTTAGGGGGCGGAAACACCATATATTTT
CASSLGGGNTIYF
>TRBV10-3|.|TRBJ1-1|.
TGTGCCATCAGTGACGGGGGCACTGAAGCTTTCTTT
CAISDGGTEAFF
>TRBV6-4|.|TRBJ2-1|.
TGTGCCAGCAGCCTTGGGGGAGGAGGGCTCAATGAGCAGTTCTTC
CASSLGGGGLNEQFF
>TRBV25-1|.|TRBJ1-5|once
TGTGCCAGCAGTGGAGACTTAAGTAGCAATCAGCCCCAGCATTTT
CASSGDLSSNQPQHF
>TRBV10-3|TRBD2|TRBJ2-3|once
TGTGCCTCGACTAGCGCGCGCACAGATACGCAGTATTTT
CASTSARTDTQYF
>TRBV28|.|TRBJ2-6|.
TGTGCCACCAGAGGGGTTTCTGGGGCCAACGTCCTGACTTTC
CATRGVSGANVLTF
>TRBV14|TRBD2|TRBJ2-5|.
TGTGCCAGCAGCCCGTCGGGTAGCGGGAGATTCCAAGAGACCCAGTACTTC
CASSPSGSGRFQETQYF
>TRBV19|TRBD2|TRBJ2-1|once
TGTGCCAGTAACTTCGCGGGACTAGCGGGCAATGAGCAGTTCTTC
CASNFAGLAGNEQFF
>TRBV13|.|TRBJ2-7|once
TGTGCCAGCAGCTTGTGGGGCCCCGAGCAGTACTTC
CASSLWGPEQYF
>TRBV6-5|.|TRBJ2-7|.
TGTGCCAGCAGTCAGGACCCGGGGGACTTTGGCGAGCAGTACTTC
CASSQDPGDFGEQYF
>TRBV5-4|TRBD2|TRBJ2-5|.
TGTGCCAGCAGCCGAACTAGCGGCACCGAAGAGACCCAGTACTTC
CASSRTSGTEETQYF
>TRBV29-1|.|TRBJ2-1|.
TGCAGCGTTGGGCCAGGGGCAGCGGGATCCAGACCCTACAATGAGCAGTTCTTC
CSVGPGAAGSRPYNEQFF
>TRBV19|TRBD1|TRBJ2-2|.
TGTGCCAGTAGTGGACGACAGGGGAGGACCGGGGAGCTGTTTTTT
CASSGRQGRTGELFF
>TRBV5-1|TRBD1|TRBJ1-5|.
TGCGCCAGCAGCCCCGGGACAGGGTACAATCAGCCCCAGCATTTT
CASSPGTGYNQPQHF
>TRBV4-1|TRBD2|TRBJ2-1|.
TGCGCCAGCAGCCAAGATGCGCAGCTGGGGACTAGCGGATACAATGAGCAGTTCTTC
CASSQDAQLGTSGYNEQFF
>TRBV6-5|.|TRBJ2-2|.
TGTGCCAGCAGTTACGTCCGGGTACCGAACACCGGGGAGCTGTTTTTT
CASSYVRVPNTGELFF
>TRBV4-2|.|TRBJ1-1|.
TGTGCCAGCAGCCCACGTTCCGGGACATTGAACACTGAAGCTTTCTTT
CASSPRSGTLNTEAFF
>TRBV30|TRBD2|TRBJ2-3|.
TGTGCCTGGAGTGTTAGCGGGAGCACAGATACGCAGTATTTT
CAWSVSGSTDTQYF
>TRBV10-3|TRBD1|TRBJ1-1|.
TGTGCCATCCGAATCGGACAGGGCGCGGGTGCTGAAGCTTTCTTT
CAIRIGQGAGAEAFF
>TRBV7-2|.|TRBJ2-4|.
TGTGCCAGCAGCTTAGATTTCGCGGGAGCCAAAAACATTCAGTACTTC
CASSLDFAGAKNIQYF
>TRBV5-4|TRBD2|TRBJ2-7|.
TGTGCCAGCAGCTCACCGGGACGGGAGGCCTACGAGCAGTACTTC
CASSSPGREAYEQYF
>TRBV15|TRBD2|TRBJ2-7|.
TGTGCCACCAGCAGACTAGCGGGAGGGCCGGGTGAGCAGTACTTC
CATSRLAGGPGEQYF
>TRBV24-1|.|TRBJ2-2|.
TGTGCCACCAGTGATGTAGGGGCTGACACCGGGGAGCTGTTTTTT
CATSDVGADTGELFF